Included here is one TCR beta chain sequence, with context. The CDR3 is 14 amino acids. Trimming shortened V by 0 bases and J by 12 bases, and 16 bases separated the two germline ends. CDR1 is SGDLS and CDR2 is YYNGEE in the germline V gene. This sample is part of a study of CD8+ T cells in alopecia areata. Sequencing templates came from extracted RNA that was reverse transcribed into cDNA. Data came from immunoSEQ multiplex PCR; TCRdb stores just in-frame clones and leaves some out. The sample carries 55,000 to 65,000 clones, roughly 45% recorded once. This sequence was found in a human donor with alopecia areata. The specimen was NKG2D-low CD8+ T cells sorted from blood. The chain joins TRBV9 to TRBJ2-1, with D hard to call. The CDR3 loop is CASSVANSPKGQFF. The CDR3, as DNA: TGTGCCAGCAGCGTAGCTAATAGCCCCAAGGGGCAGTTCTTC.